This is a list of T cell receptor beta chains from one sample in a study of T cells in Graves' hyperthyroidism and ophthalmopathy. TCRdb re-called the multiplex PCR reads with MiXCR, one entry per CDR3 protein. The sample includes approximately 600,000 distinct CDR3 sequences, approximately 14% seen only once; the top ten take 5% to 7%. The sequencing sample was made of blood. All receptors come from a woman in her twenties or thirties with Graves' hyperthyroidism that later progressed to Graves' ophthalmopathy. Each CDR3 is given with its conserved first and last residue. The D gene is left open where the match is weak. Rows may omit the clone size; those that give it use once, few, many or a size class.

V gene	clone size	D gene	J gene	CDR3 protein	CDR3 DNA
TRBV6-2/TRBV6-3	many	TRBD2	TRBJ2-7	CASSRLAGSYEQYF	TGTGCCAGCAGTCGACTAGCGGGTTCCTACGAGCAGTACTTC
TRBV6-2/TRBV6-3	many	-	TRBJ1-1	CASSYSRSAWMNTEAFF	TGTGCCAGCAGTTACTCCCGCTCAGCCTGGATGAACACTGAAGCTTTCTTT
TRBV3-1	-	-	TRBJ2-1	CASSPRVGGNYNEQFF	TGTGCCAGCAGCCCCCGGGTTGGCGGCAATTACAATGAGCAGTTCTTC
TRBV2	many	TRBD2	TRBJ2-2	CASSPGLASVTGELFF	TGTGCCAGCAGTCCCGGACTAGCGTCAGTCACCGGGGAGCTGTTTTTT
TRBV3-1	few	-	TRBJ1-2	CASSQARVGGYTF	TGTGCCAGCAGCCAAGCCAGAGTAGGCGGCTACACCTTC
TRBV6-1	-	-	TRBJ1-1	CASRPPQSNTEAFF	TGTGCCAGCAGGCCACCACAGTCGAACACTGAAGCTTTCTTT
TRBV11-1	many	TRBD2	TRBJ2-7	CASSSSSGSSYEQYF	TGTGCCAGCAGCTCGTCTAGCGGGAGTTCCTACGAGCAGTACTTC
TRBV4-1	many	TRBD2	TRBJ2-3	CASSPWTSSLTDTQYF	TGCGCCAGCAGCCCTTGGACTAGCAGTCTCACAGATACGCAGTATTTT
TRBV20-1	many	-	TRBJ2-5	CSARTVQETQYF	TGCAGTGCTAGGACAGTCCAAGAGACCCAGTACTTC
TRBV27	many	-	TRBJ2-1	CASSAGVVGEQFF	TGTGCCAGCAGTGCTGGGGTTGTGGGTGAGCAGTTCTTC
TRBV6-1	many	-	TRBJ2-7	CASTLQRAFPWEQYF	TGTGCCAGCACACTCCAGCGGGCTTTTCCCTGGGAGCAGTACTTC
TRBV24-1	-	-	TRBJ2-7	CATSVGSFDEQYF	TGTGCCACCAGTGTAGGTAGTTTCGACGAGCAGTACTTC
TRBV30	once	TRBD1	TRBJ1-5	CAWGRRDRDQPQHF	TGTGCCTGGGGTAGAAGGGACAGGGATCAGCCCCAGCATTTT
TRBV30	many	-	TRBJ1-2	CAWRGRLTNYGYTF	TGTGCCTGGAGGGGGCGCTTGACTAACTATGGCTACACCTTC
TRBV30	-	-	TRBJ1-5	CAWSVPSVSNQPQHF	TGTGCCTGGAGTGTACCCAGTGTTAGCAATCAGCCCCAGCATTTT
TRBV20-1	-	TRBD2	TRBJ2-2	CSVGGRAANTGELFF	TGCAGTGTAGGAGGGAGGGCCGCGAACACCGGGGAGCTGTTTTTT
TRBV6-5	-	-	TRBJ2-1	CASSYSSGGDNEQFF	TGTGCCAGCAGTTACTCGTCAGGAGGGGACAATGAGCAGTTCTTC
TRBV18	many	-	TRBJ1-1	CASSPQDAVNTEAFF	TGTGCCAGCTCACCACAAGACGCGGTGAACACTGAAGCTTTCTTT
TRBV7-9	-	TRBD1	TRBJ1-2	CASSPVDRHGYTF	TGTGCCAGCAGCCCCGTGGACAGGCATGGCTACACCTTC
TRBV4-1	-	-	TRBJ1-1	CASSPSRGHTEAFF	TGCGCCAGCAGCCCTAGCAGGGGTCACACTGAAGCTTTCTTT
TRBV5-1	few	-	TRBJ1-5	CASSPGMKGGEPQHF	TGCGCCAGCAGCCCAGGGATGAAGGGAGGGGAACCCCAGCATTTT
TRBV4-2	-	-	TRBJ1-1	CASSLENKQDTEAFF	TGTGCCAGCAGCCTCGAAAATAAACAGGACACTGAAGCTTTCTTT
TRBV28	many	-	TRBJ1-5	CASIAGTVNQPQHF	TGTGCCAGCATCGCCGGGACGGTAAATCAGCCCCAGCATTTT
TRBV2	many	-	TRBJ1-2	CASSEWGTLQGYTF	TGTGCCAGCAGTGAGTGGGGGACCCTTCAGGGCTACACCTTC
TRBV10-3	many	-	TRBJ2-1	CATGGPNEQFF	TGTGCCACCGGGGGGCCCAATGAGCAGTTCTTC
TRBV28	many	TRBD1	TRBJ2-3	CASRPAGTGLTALTDTQYF	TGTGCCAGCAGACCTGCCGGGACAGGGCTAACCGCGCTCACAGATACGCAGTATTTT
TRBV7-9	-	-	TRBJ2-1	CASSARDEPYNEQFF	TGTGCCAGCAGCGCCCGGGACGAGCCCTACAATGAGCAGTTCTTC
TRBV28	-	-	TRBJ2-3	CAINPASTDTQYF	TGTGCCATCAATCCAGCGAGCACAGATACGCAGTATTTT
TRBV24-1	-	-	TRBJ2-3	CATSDPLSGPSGADTQYF	TGTGCCACCAGTGATCCCCTTAGCGGACCCTCAGGAGCAGATACGCAGTATTTT
TRBV5-1	-	TRBD2	TRBJ2-3	CASSFLTSGTSTDTQYF	TGCGCCAGCAGCTTCCTGACTAGCGGAACTAGCACAGATACGCAGTATTTT
TRBV24-1	few	TRBD1	TRBJ2-1	CATSPGQGYNEQFF	TGTGCCACCAGTCCTGGACAGGGTTACAATGAGCAGTTCTTC
TRBV28	few	-	TRBJ2-1	CASSLGRPSYNEQFF	TGTGCCAGCAGTTTAGGCAGGCCATCATACAATGAGCAGTTCTTC
TRBV11-1	many	-	TRBJ2-5	CASSLGGMAETQYF	TGTGCCAGCAGCTTAGGGGGAATGGCGGAGACCCAGTACTTC
TRBV5-1	many	-	TRBJ2-1	CASSPQSGIYNEQFF	TGCGCCAGCAGTCCCCAATCGGGGATCTACAATGAGCAGTTCTTC
TRBV7-9	many	-	TRBJ2-7	CASSSAPGIFTYEQYF	TGTGCCAGCAGCTCGGCGCCGGGGATCTTCACCTACGAGCAGTACTTC
TRBV10-3	many	-	TRBJ2-7	CAISESARLEDYEQYF	TGTGCCATCAGTGAGTCTGCGAGACTAGAAGATTACGAGCAGTACTTC
TRBV19	few	TRBD1	TRBJ2-2	CASSIGKTGGTGELFF	TGTGCCAGTAGTATTGGAAAGACAGGGGGCACCGGGGAGCTGTTTTTT
TRBV6-5	-	-	TRBJ2-1	CASSYRPLTNSNEQFF	TGTGCCAGCAGTTACCGCCCCCTTACTAATTCCAATGAGCAGTTCTTC
TRBV24-1	many	TRBD2	TRBJ2-1	CATSDGVWLSGRAFYNEQFF	TGTGCCACCAGTGATGGGGTTTGGCTTAGCGGGAGGGCCTTCTACAATGAGCAGTTCTTC
TRBV7-8	many	-	TRBJ2-1	CASSSTSYNEQFF	TGTGCCAGCAGCTCCACAAGCTACAATGAGCAGTTCTTC
TRBV3-1	many	-	TRBJ2-7	CASSHAGPSYEQYF	TGTGCCAGCAGCCATGCTGGACCGTCCTACGAGCAGTACTTC
TRBV6-2/TRBV6-3	many	TRBD1	TRBJ1-1	CASNTGGTMNTEAFF	TGTGCCAGCAATACAGGGGGGACCATGAACACTGAAGCTTTCTTT
TRBV5-1	-	-	TRBJ1-4	CASKRGELNEKLFF	TGCGCCAGCAAGAGAGGGGAACTCAATGAAAAACTGTTTTTT
TRBV27	-	-	TRBJ2-3	CASSPLAEGSTDTQYF	TGTGCCAGCTCACCCCTCGCGGAGGGAAGCACAGATACGCAGTATTTT
TRBV18	many	-	TRBJ2-1	CASSPAWTDNNEQFF	TGTGCCAGCTCGCCGGCTTGGACAGATAACAATGAGCAGTTCTTC
TRBV11-2	many	-	TRBJ2-3	CAGGKSSTDTQYF	TGTGCCGGGGGGAAGAGTAGCACAGATACGCAGTATTTT
TRBV5-6	many	-	TRBJ1-5	CASSLPGTGQPQHF	TGTGCCAGCAGCCTACCCGGGACGGGACAGCCCCAGCATTTT
TRBV7-9	-	-	TRBJ1-5	CASSSGLKGPRRQPQHF	TGTGCCAGCAGCTCGGGGCTAAAGGGCCCGAGGCGTCAGCCCCAGCATTTT
TRBV27	-	TRBD2	TRBJ2-1	CASSLPSPEGLAGGDNEQFF	TGTGCCAGCAGTCTTCCCTCCCCCGAAGGACTAGCGGGAGGGGATAATGAGCAGTTCTTC
TRBV3-1	many	TRBD2	TRBJ2-3	CASSQGTSGSASTDTQYF	TGTGCCAGCAGCCAAGGGACTAGCGGGAGCGCTAGCACAGATACGCAGTATTTT